Listed here are 8 T cell receptor beta chains from one sample, sequenced in a study of blood T cells in healthy people across ages. Next came a second PCR, run for roughly 6 to 11 cycles, which used a sample-barcoded 5' primer along with a J-beta primer mix. TCRdb reanalysed the 5' RACE reads using MiXCR and keeps one entry per CDR3 protein. The sample comprises about 1.4 million distinct CDR3 sequences, 59% of which are singletons, and under 8.5% rests with the top ten. Sequencing used blood. These receptors were collected from a young man in good health.

This clonotype came up once. CDR3 residues: CAISKKGSPEAFF. The DNA for the CDR3 is TGTGCCATCAGTAAGAAGGGGAGCCCTGAAGCTTTCTTT. J is TRBJ1-1 and V is TRBV10-3, with D perhaps matching TRBD1 (5 bases). Germline CDR1 ENHRY, CDR2 SYGVKD. With 5 bases removed from V and 6 bases from J, the gap between germline ends came to 13 bases. CDR3 length equals 13 residues.

This clonotype has a single count. J is TRBJ2-3 and V is TRBV6-5; 9 bases are shared with TRBD2. Germline V gives CDR1 MNHEY, CDR2 SVGAGI. V lost 6 bases and J lost 4; bases outside the gene matches: 8. The CDR3 contains 15 residues. The CDR3 sequence is CASRNGGLAADTQYF. The DNA of the CDR3 is TGTGCCAGCAGAAACGGGGGACTAGCCGCAGATACGCAGTATTTT.

The chain uses TRBV7-2 and TRBJ2-3; no firm D call. The V end lost 0 bases, the J end lost 5 bases, and 9 bases lay between the germline ends. Germline V CDR1 and CDR2: SGHTA, FQGNSA. CDR3 length: 14 amino acids. This CDR3 is CASSLAYKGDTQYF. CDR3 coding DNA: TGTGCCAGCAGCTTAGCCTACAAGGGAGATACGCAGTATTTT.

J is TRBJ1-5 and V is TRBV27, with TRBD1 as a possible D gene (6 bases). In germline, CDR1 is MNHEY, CDR2 SMNVEV (reference sequence). The CDR3 is made up of 16 amino acids. The V and J ends lost 5 bases and 2 bases respectively, with 16 bases between them. The DNA of the CDR3 is TGTGCCAGCAGTGACGAACAGGGTAACGGCAATCAGCCCCAGCATTTT. Translated: CASSDEQGNGNQPQHF.

This chain joins TRBV10-3 and TRBJ2-3; possible D gene TRBD2, 6 bases. V lost 5 bases and J lost 1, with 10 bases in between. From germline, CDR1 is ENHRY and CDR2 SYGVKD. This CDR3 is 14 amino acids long. This CDR3 is CAISPGGGTDTQYF. The DNA for the CDR3 is TGTGCCATCAGTCCAGGCGGGGGCACAGATACGCAGTATTTT.

V usage is TRBV6-5 and J usage is TRBJ2-1, with TRBD2 as a possible D gene (6 bases). Germline CDR1 reads MNHEY; CDR2 reads SVGAGI. V dropped 2 bases and J dropped 4 bases, with 15 bases sitting between them. CDR3 length: 16 residues. The DNA of the CDR3 is TGTGCCAGCAGTTACGGGACTGGCTACCCTTACAATGAGCAGTTCTTC. This translates into CASSYGTGYPYNEQFF.

The chain carries TRBV7-2 and TRBJ2-1; D ambiguous. The CDR3 is made up of 16 amino acids. From germline, CDR1 is SGHTA and CDR2 FQGNSA. Trimming shortened V by 2 bases and J by 0 bases, and 11 bases separated the two germline ends. CDR3 residues: CASSLLGTDSYNEQFF. Here the CDR3 DNA reads TGTGCCAGCAGCTTATTAGGTACCGACTCCTACAATGAGCAGTTCTTC.

The chain combines TRBV21-1 with TRBJ1-5; the D call in the table, TRBD1, was not verified against the DNA. TRBV21-1 represents a pseudogene. This CDR3 spans 14 amino acids. The CDR3 DNA reads TGTGCCAGCAGCAAAAAACAGGAAGGTCAGCCCCAGCATTTT. It specifies CASSKKQEGQPQHF.